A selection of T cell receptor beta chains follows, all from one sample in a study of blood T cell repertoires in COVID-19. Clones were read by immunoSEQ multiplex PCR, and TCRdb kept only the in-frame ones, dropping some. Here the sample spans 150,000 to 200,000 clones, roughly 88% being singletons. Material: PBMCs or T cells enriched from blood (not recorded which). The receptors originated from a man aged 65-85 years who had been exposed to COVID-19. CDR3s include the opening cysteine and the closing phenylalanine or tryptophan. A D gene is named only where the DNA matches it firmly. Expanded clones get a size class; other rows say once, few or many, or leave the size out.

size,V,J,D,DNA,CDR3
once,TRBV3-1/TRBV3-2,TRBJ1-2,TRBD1,TGTGCCAGCAGCCAAGGGGACAGGGACTATGGCTACACCTTC,CASSQGDRDYGYTF
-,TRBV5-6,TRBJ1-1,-,TGTGCCAGCAGCCAACAGGGGAACACTGAAGCTTTCTTT,CASSQQGNTEAFF
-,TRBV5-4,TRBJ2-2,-,TGTGCCAGCAGCTTGATGCAGGGAACCGGGGAGCTGTTTTTT,CASSLMQGTGELFF
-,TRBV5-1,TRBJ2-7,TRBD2,TGCGCCAGCAGCTCTGGGCTAGCGGGGGGGATCTCCTACGAGCAGTACTTC,CASSSGLAGGISYEQYF
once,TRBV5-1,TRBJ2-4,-,TGCGCCAGCAGCTTGGGAACACAGGGCAACATTCAGTACTTC,CASSLGTQGNIQYF
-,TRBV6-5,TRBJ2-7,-,TGTGCCAGCAGCACCGGGACACGGTACGAGCAGTACTTC,CASSTGTRYEQYF
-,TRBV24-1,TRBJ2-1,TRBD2,TGTGCCACCAGCGCGGGGGGTAGCTACAATGAGCAGTTCTTC,CATSAGGSYNEQFF
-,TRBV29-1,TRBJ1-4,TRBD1,TGTAGCGCACAGACCCGACAGGGGGCTGAAAAACTGTTTTTT,CSAQTRQGAEKLFF
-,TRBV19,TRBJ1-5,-,TGTGCCAGTAGTATCGGCGGGGTAGGGGTCGGCAATCAGCCCCAGCATTTT,CASSIGGVGVGNQPQHF
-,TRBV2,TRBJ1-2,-,TGTGCCAGCTCGACAGGCTATGGCTACACCTTC,CASSTGYGYTF
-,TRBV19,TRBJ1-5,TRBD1,TGTGCCTCCAAAAGGGACAGGGATTTCCGAAGCAATCAGCCCCAGCATTTT,CASKRDRDFRSNQPQHF
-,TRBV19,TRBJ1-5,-,TGTGCCAGTAGTATAGTCAGGGTAAGCAATCAGCCCCAGCATTTT,CASSIVRVSNQPQHF
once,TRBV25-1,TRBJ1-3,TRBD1,TGTGCCAGCAGTTTCCTCGACAGGGCTCTAGGAAACACCATATATTTT,CASSFLDRALGNTIYF
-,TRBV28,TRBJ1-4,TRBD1,TGTGCCAGCAGTGACGACAGGGTCGGTGAAAAACTGTTTTTT,CASSDDRVGEKLFF
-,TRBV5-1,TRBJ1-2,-,TGCGCCAGTAGATCGGACTCCTATGGCTACACCTTC,CASRSDSYGYTF
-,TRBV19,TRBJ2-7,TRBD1,TGTGCCAGTAGTACCCCGGGACAGGGTGGCGTCGAGCAGTACTTC,CASSTPGQGGVEQYF
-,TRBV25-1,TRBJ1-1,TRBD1,TGTGCCAGCACCCGGGACAGGGGGCATGAAGCTTTCTTT,CASTRDRGHEAFF
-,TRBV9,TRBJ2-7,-,TGTGCCAGCAGCCCCGGACTGGGACACTACGAGCAGTACTTC,CASSPGLGHYEQYF
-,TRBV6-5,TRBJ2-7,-,TGTGCCAGCAGTTACGGGGCGCCCCTCTACGAGCAGTACTTC,CASSYGAPLYEQYF
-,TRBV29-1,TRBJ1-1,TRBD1,TGCAGCGGTGGACAGGGGTTAAGCGCTGAAGCTTTCTTT,CSGGQGLSAEAFF
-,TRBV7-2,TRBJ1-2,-,TGTGCCAGCAGCTCACTCTATGGCTACACCTTC,CASSSLYGYTF
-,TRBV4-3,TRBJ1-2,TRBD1,TGCGCCAGCAGCCAACAAAAGGGGGCTAGGGGCTACACCTTC,CASSQQKGARGYTF
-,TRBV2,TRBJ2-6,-,TGTGCCAGCAGGACCTCTAGCTCTGGGGCCAACGTCCTGACTTTC,CASRTSSSGANVLTF
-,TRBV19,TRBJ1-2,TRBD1,TGTGCCAGTAGCGTTATGGGACAGGGGAAGTTAAGCGGCTACACCTTC,CASSVMGQGKLSGYTF
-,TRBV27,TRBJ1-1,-,TGTGCCAGCAGTCCCCTCCCAGGGGCCGGGAACACTGAAGCTTTCTTT,CASSPLPGAGNTEAFF
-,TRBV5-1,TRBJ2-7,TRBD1,TGCGCCAGCAGCTTGGGCCAGGGGGACGACGAGCAGTACTTC,CASSLGQGDDEQYF
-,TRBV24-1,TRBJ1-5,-,TGTGCCACCGGTTCAGACCTCAGGGGCGGCGATCAGCCCCAGCATTTT,CATGSDLRGGDQPQHF
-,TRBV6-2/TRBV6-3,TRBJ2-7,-,TGTGCCAGCAGTTACTCGAGCCCCTCCTACGAGCAGTACTTC,CASSYSSPSYEQYF
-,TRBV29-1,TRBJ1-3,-,TGCAGCGTTGACGGGGCTGGAAACACCATATATTTT,CSVDGAGNTIYF
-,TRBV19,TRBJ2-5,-,TGTGCCAGTAGTGGGCAGTCGGGGAGCGAGACCCAGTACTTC,CASSGQSGSETQYF
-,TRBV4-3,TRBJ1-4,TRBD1,TGCGCCAGCAGCCAGTATGGGGGACAGGGGGGAAAACTGTTTTTT,CASSQYGGQGGKLFF
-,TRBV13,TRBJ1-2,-,TGTGCCAGCAGTCGAGGGGGGGGCTATGGCTACACCTTC,CASSRGGGYGYTF
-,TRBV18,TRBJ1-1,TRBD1,TGTGCCAGCTCACCCCGGACAGGGTACACTGAAGCTTTCTTT,CASSPRTGYTEAFF
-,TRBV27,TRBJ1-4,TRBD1,TGTGCCAGCAGCCCAGGGGGGCGGGGATTACTGGCTAATGAAAAACTGTTTTTT,CASSPGGRGLLANEKLFF
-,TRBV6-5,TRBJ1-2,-,TGTGCCAGCAGTTACTCGGGGGCCTACGGCTATGGCTACACCTTC,CASSYSGAYGYGYTF
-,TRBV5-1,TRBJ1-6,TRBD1,TGCGCCAGCAGCTTGAGAGAGACAGGGTCTAATTCACCCCTCCACTTT,CASSLRETGSNSPLHF
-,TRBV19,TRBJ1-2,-,TGTGCCAGTAGTATGCAGGGTAACTATGGCTACACCTTC,CASSMQGNYGYTF
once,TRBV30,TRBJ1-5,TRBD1,TGTGCCTGGAGTGCGACGGGACTGGGACAGGCCCAGCATTTT,CAWSATGLGQAQHF
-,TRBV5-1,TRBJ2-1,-,TGCGCCAGCAGCTCATCTAGCGTCTCCTACAATGAGCAGTTCTTC,CASSSSSVSYNEQFF
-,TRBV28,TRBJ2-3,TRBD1,TGTGCCAGCAGTGGCGGACAGGCCCGCCTCGAGGGAGATACGCAGTATTTT,CASSGGQARLEGDTQYF
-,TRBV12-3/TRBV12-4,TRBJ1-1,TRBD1,TGTGCCAGCATTCGGGACAGGGTGACTGAAGCTTTCTTT,CASIRDRVTEAFF
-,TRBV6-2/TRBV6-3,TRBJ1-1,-,TGTGCCAGCAGTTACGATTCGACAGCTATCGGGGGTGAAGCTTTCTTT,CASSYDSTAIGGEAFF
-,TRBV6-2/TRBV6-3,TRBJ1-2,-,TGTGCCAGCAGTTATTCGGGTAACGGCTACACCTTC,CASSYSGNGYTF
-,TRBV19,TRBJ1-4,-,TGTGCCAGTAGCCCAGGGGCGGGGGTCCGACCCTTTTATGAAAAACTGTTTTTT,CASSPGAGVRPFYEKLFF
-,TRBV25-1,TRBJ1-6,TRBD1,TGTGCCAGCAGTGAGGGACAGACCAATTCACCCCTCCACTTT,CASSEGQTNSPLHF
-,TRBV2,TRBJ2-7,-,TGTGCCAGCAGTGAAAACGGACCTTCGGGGGAGCAGTACTTC,CASSENGPSGEQYF
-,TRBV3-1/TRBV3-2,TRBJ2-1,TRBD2,TGTGCCAGCAGCCCCCTGGCGGGGGGGCAAAACAATGAGCAGTTCTTC,CASSPLAGGQNNEQFF
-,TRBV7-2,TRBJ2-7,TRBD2,TGTGCCAGCAGCCCGTTAGCGGGAGGAGCCCACGAGCAGTACTTC,CASSPLAGGAHEQYF
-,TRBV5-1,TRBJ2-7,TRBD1,TGCGCCAGCAAGGGACAGGGCCCCTACGAGCAGTACTTC,CASKGQGPYEQYF
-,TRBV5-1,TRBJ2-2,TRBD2,TGCGCCAGCAGCTTCTTGAGCGGGGGCACCGGGGAGCTGTTTTTT,CASSFLSGGTGELFF
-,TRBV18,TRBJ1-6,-,TGTGCCAGCTCACCGCCGGGACAACCCTATAATTCACCCCTCCACTTT,CASSPPGQPYNSPLHF
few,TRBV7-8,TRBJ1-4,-,TGTGCCAGCAGCTTATTACAGTCAACTAATGAAAAACTGTTTTTT,CASSLLQSTNEKLFF